A selection of T cell receptor beta chains follows, all from one sample in a study of T cells in Graves' hyperthyroidism and ophthalmopathy. Each CDR3 protein is one row after TCRdb ran MiXCR on the multiplex PCR reads. The sample shows 240,000 or so distinct CDR3 sequences, about 16% of them seen only once. The sequenced sample was blood. The receptors derive from a woman aged 18-30 years with Graves' ophthalmopathy. The conserved cysteine and the conserved F or W are not part of the CDR3 here. Each record gives: CDR3 length, V gene, J gene, CDR3 protein.

13	TRBV6-2/TRBV6-3	TRBJ1-2	ASRPWTVRDYGYT
11	TRBV20-1	TRBJ1-6	SAPTDANSPLH
11	TRBV6-1	TRBJ2-7	ASRFTVSYEQY
13	TRBV3-1	TRBJ1-5	ASSQGWGLNQPQH
13	TRBV5-1	TRBJ1-1	ASRSGATLNTEAF
13	TRBV11-3	TRBJ2-2	ASSLTWVGTGELF
13	TRBV12-3/TRBV12-4	TRBJ2-1	ASQKVAGGGNEQF
10	TRBV29-1	TRBJ2-3	SVPQYSGTQY
9	TRBV28	TRBJ2-7	ASSPGSEQY
15	TRBV5-8	TRBJ2-3	ASSQWTSGRGTDTQY
12	TRBV19	TRBJ2-2	ASSIDLGTGELF
11	TRBV3-1	TRBJ1-6	ASSQVGFSPLH
13	TRBV7-9	TRBJ2-5	ASGDEQDFQETQY
12	TRBV30	TRBJ2-7	AWSVTGGAYEQY
19	TRBV2	TRBJ2-4	ASRRGLAGGSPELAKNIQY
14	TRBV2	TRBJ2-2	ARRESSGSYTGELF
12	TRBV6-1	TRBJ2-3	ASSDRGPTDTQY
13	TRBV18	TRBJ2-3	VSTGTSGGTDTQY
14	TRBV6-1	TRBJ1-1	ASSTLDRSLDTEAF
10	TRBV20-1	TRBJ1-1	SASRGNTEAF
16	TRBV6-5	TRBJ1-4	ASSYSGGRGMANEKLF
9	TRBV12-3/TRBV12-4	TRBJ1-3	ASSPGNTIY
13	TRBV12-3/TRBV12-4	TRBJ1-2	ASSFGRRMSYGYT
14	TRBV7-9	TRBJ2-2	ASSPGLAENTGELF
10	TRBV14	TRBJ2-2	ASSPDRWELF
12	TRBV20-1	TRBJ1-5	SVQGAARNQPQH
12	TRBV6-1	TRBJ1-2	ASGYQGTNYGYT